This T cell receptor beta chain was retrieved from a study of PD-1 blockade in classical Hodgkin lymphoma. General study findings and limits: Similar baseline diversity was found in complete responders and newly diagnosed patients. TCR diversity rose significantly by C4D1 in CD4+ but not CD8+ cells. The study reported lower baseline TCR diversity in newly diagnosed patients than in healthy donors. Repertoire difference causes, possibly disease activity or prior therapy, remain undefined.

All patients relapsed after autologous stem cell transplantation, and brentuximab vedotin exposure varied. TCRdb's table, derived via immunoSEQ multiplex PCR, lists solely in-frame clones and lacks some. The sample has around 39,000 clones, around 80% seen once. In this sample, this clone turned up once. The antigen remains unidentified. Per the germline V gene, CDR1 is SGHRS and CDR2 is YFSETQ. This CDR3 contains 15 residues. Trimming at V came to 3 bases and at J to 3 bases, leaving 3 bases not matched to a gene. The rearrangement links TRBV5-1 to TRBJ2-3, with 11 bases matching TRBD1. The sequenced sample was peripheral blood mononuclear cells (PBMCs), obtained before the second cycle of nivolumab. The source is a human donor with classical Hodgkin lymphoma. The CDR3 reads CASSSRDRGTDTQYF. The DNA of the CDR3 is TGCGCCAGCAGCTCCCGGGACAGGGGGACAGATACGCAGTATTTT.